The 19 T cell receptor beta chains reported below all come from one sample, sequenced in a study of response to subunit inactivated influenza vaccine. TCRdb re-derived calls from the RT-PCR reads in MiXCR, one entry per CDR3 protein. There are hundreds of thousands of distinct CDR3 sequences in the sample; 14% occur only once, and 6.5% to 8% lies in the top ten. The sample here was PBMCs from blood, taken 14 to 15 days before vaccination. These TCRs come from a man aged 45-60 years who received an inactivated influenza vaccine.

This clonotype appeared a few times. The chain has TRBV20-1 and TRBJ2-3; D call uncertain. Germline assignment: CDR1 DFQATT and CDR2 SNEGSKA (reference sequence). V was shortened by 4 bases and J by 5 bases, with 13 bases between the two germline ends. This CDR3 contains 13 residues. The CDR3 reads CSATGFPEDTQYF. In DNA, the CDR3 is TGCAGTGCTACCGGGTTTCCGGAAGATACGCAGTATTTT.

This clonotype showed up just a few times. J is TRBJ2-1 and V is TRBV4-1; D uncertain. CDR1 and CDR2 (germline): MGHRA, YSYEKL. V lost 2 bases, J lost 10 bases, and 15 bases lay in between. This CDR3 has 14 residues. The CDR3 nucleotides read TGCGCCAGCAGCCAACCCGGAGTTCTGAGGGAGCAGTTCTTC. It specifies CASSQPGVLREQFF.

This clonotype was observed at least ten times. The gene calls are TRBV24-1 and TRBJ2-1; D is uncertain. V dropped 2 bases and J dropped 8 bases, with 12 bases sitting between them. Germline lookup yields CDR1 KGHDR and CDR2 SFDVKD. This CDR3 contains 14 residues. CDR3 protein: CATSDSGAGYEQFF. In DNA form, the CDR3 reads TGTGCCACCAGTGATTCCGGAGCTGGGTATGAGCAGTTCTTC.

V and J are TRBV5-1 and TRBJ1-2; D might be TRBD1 (5 bases). The germline V gene encodes CDR1 SGHRS and CDR2 YFSETQ. This CDR3 is built from 19 residues. The V end was cut by 2 bases, the J end by 2 bases, with 25 bases between. The CDR3 sequence: CASSFGFFNPGRTNYGYTF. DNA of the CDR3: TGCGCCAGCAGCTTTGGCTTCTTTAACCCAGGACGGACAAACTATGGCTACACCTTC. Filled out from reference TRBV5-1 and TRBJ1-2, the complete variable domain reads KAGVTQTPRYLIKTRGQQVTLSCSPISGHRSVSWYQQTPGQGLQFLFEYFSETQRNKGNFPGRFSGRQFSNSRSEMNVSTLELGDSALYLCASSFGFFNPGRTNYGYTFGSGTRLTVV.

This chain connects TRBV5-1 to TRBJ2-3; D call uncertain. Trimming took off 1 base at V and 0 bases at J, with 9 bases between the two ends. The CDR3 runs 15 residues. In germline, CDR1 is SGHRS, CDR2 YFSETQ. CDR3 in amino acids: CASSLFWSSTDTQYF. In DNA form, the CDR3 reads TGCGCCAGCAGCTTGTTCTGGTCTAGCACAGATACGCAGTATTTT.

Only a few counts were recorded for this clonotype. The chain combines TRBV6-1 with TRBJ2-1; TRBD1 aligns across 12 bases. CDR3 length equals 16 residues. Germline V CDR1 and CDR2: MNHNS, SASEGT. J was trimmed by 4 bases and V by 6 bases; bases with no gene match: 7. The CDR3, as DNA: TGTGCCAGCAGCCCCCTGGGACAGGGGGCATACAATGAGCAGTTCTTC. Translation: CASSPLGQGAYNEQFF.

The genes are TRBV15 and TRBJ2-5; D possibly matches TRBD1 or TRBD2 (5 bases each). The germline CDR1 and CDR2 sequences are LNHNV and YYDKDF (reference sequence). V lost 4 bases to trimming and J lost 0 bases, with 9 bases between them. This CDR3 comprises 14 residues. In DNA form, the CDR3 reads TGTGCCACCAGCAAGGGACCAGACCAAGAGACCCAGTACTTC. This codes for CATSKGPDQETQYF.

In DNA, the CDR3 is TGTGCCAGCAGGACCGAAGCAGGGCCGAGGGAGCAGTACTTC. It translates to CASRTEAGPREQYF. The chain carries TRBV6-1 and TRBJ2-7; possibly TRBD1 for D (5 bases). Trimming pared 6 bases from V and 7 bases from J, leaving 19 bases between. This CDR3 spans 14 amino acids. Germline V gene data show CDR1 as MNHNS and CDR2 as SASEGT.

CDR3 sequence reads: CASRSSGGADTQYF. CDR3 sequence (DNA): TGTGCCAGCAGGTCGTCAGGGGGAGCAGATACGCAGTATTTT. This chain uses TRBV12-3 or TRBV12-4 with TRBJ2-3; 7 nucleotides agree with TRBD1. CDR3 size: 14 residues. Trimming removed 6 bases from V and 4 bases from J; junction bases left unmatched: 7.

This clonotype was recorded a few times. The genes are TRBV29-1 and TRBJ2-7; tentatively, D is TRBD1 or TRBD2 (6 bases each). The CDR3 extends over 13 amino acids. Trimming took off 6 bases at V and 3 bases at J, with 15 bases between the two ends. Germline lookup yields CDR1 SQVTM and CDR2 ANQGSEA. The CDR3 DNA reads TGCAGCGTCGTGACAGGAGGGCTCTACGAGCAGTACTTC. Amino acids: CSVVTGGLYEQYF.

This clonotype was seen ten or more times. CDR3 in DNA: TGTGCCAGCAGCTTAGCGGGTGGAGTGCGGGAGGCCTTCTACGAGCAGTACTTC. Residues: CASSLAGGVREAFYEQYF. The chain has TRBV7-2 and TRBJ2-7, with 8 bases that match TRBD2. The CDR3 is 18 amino acids. V trimming: 0 bases; J trimming: 3 bases; junction bases outside the gene matches: 13. CDR1 SGHTA and CDR2 FQGNSA come from the germline V gene.

The chain joins TRBV6-2 or TRBV6-3 to TRBJ2-1; 8 bases line up with TRBD2. CDR1 MNHEY and CDR2 SVGEGT come from the germline V gene. Trimming took 0 bases from V and 2 from J; bases not matched to a gene: 6. The CDR3 consists of 17 residues. The CDR3: CASSYSISGGAYNEQFF. CDR3 DNA sequence: TGTGCCAGCAGTTACTCGATATCCGGGGGGGCCTACAATGAGCAGTTCTTC.

This clonotype has a count of ten or more. The gene calls are TRBV12-3 or TRBV12-4 and TRBJ1-5; 7 bases are shared with TRBD1. Trimming removed 3 bases from V and 6 bases from J; junction bases left unmatched: 5. This CDR3 region has 14 residues. CDR3: CASSFLSGGQPQHF. CDR3 nucleotides: TGTGCCAGCAGTTTCTTGTCAGGGGGTCAGCCCCAGCATTTT.

The chain uses TRBV5-6 and TRBJ1-1; the match to TRBD1 covers 11 bases. From germline, CDR1 is SGHDT and CDR2 YYEEEE. V lost 3 bases to trimming and J lost 7 bases; unmatched junction nucleotides: 8. This CDR3 has 15 residues. The CDR3 sequence is CASSWRDRGYGEAFF. The CDR3 bases are TGTGCCAGCAGCTGGAGGGACAGGGGGTACGGTGAAGCTTTCTTT.

The genes are TRBV5-1 and TRBJ2-3; 9 bases match TRBD1. V gave up 3 bases and J gave up 1 base; unmatched junction bases: 6. The CDR3 has 16 amino acids. Germline V gives CDR1 SGHRS, CDR2 YFSETQ. Here the CDR3 reads CASSSIDRGGTDTQYF. The CDR3 DNA is TGCGCCAGCAGCTCAATTGACAGGGGGGGCACAGATACGCAGTATTTT.

At least ten counts were recorded for this clonotype. This chain uses TRBV5-1 with TRBJ1-2; the D is unclear. The CDR3 is 15 residues long. The V and J ends lost 4 bases and 4 bases respectively, with 17 bases between them. Germline loops: CDR1 SGHRS, CDR2 YFSETQ. CDR3 loop: CASSPNGEGIYGYTF. The CDR3 region has the DNA TGCGCCAGCAGCCCAAACGGGGAGGGAATCTATGGCTACACCTTC.

The V gene is TRBV5-4, the J gene TRBJ2-2, with 10 bases matching TRBD2. There are 16 residues in the CDR3. Per germline, CDR1 SGHNT and CDR2 YYREEE (reference sequence). V dropped 3 bases and J dropped 0; count of bases not matched to a gene: 2. The CDR3 DNA follows: TGTGCCAGCAGCTCACTAGCGGGGACGAACACCGGGGAGCTGTTTTTT. Encoded protein: CASSSLAGTNTGELFF.

The V and J genes are TRBV28 and TRBJ1-4, with D tentatively TRBD1 (5 bases). The germline CDR1 and CDR2 sequences are MDHEN and SYDVKM. The V gene lost 2 bases and the J gene lost 15 bases, with 13 bases spanning the gap. The length of the CDR3 is 12 residues. DNA of the CDR3: TGTGCCAGCAGTTTACCCGGGAGAGGGGTGTTTTTT. Translation gives CASSLPGRGVFF.

V and J are TRBV11-3 and TRBJ2-3; 8 nucleotides align to TRBD2. Germline V lookup: CDR1 SGHNT, CDR2 YENEEA. The CDR3 covers 15 residues. Trimming removed 5 bases from V and 2 bases from J; junction bases left unmatched: 6. CDR3 DNA sequence: TGTGCCAGCAGCCCTGCTAGCGGGCCCACAGATACGCAGTATTTT. The encoded protein is CASSPASGPTDTQYF.